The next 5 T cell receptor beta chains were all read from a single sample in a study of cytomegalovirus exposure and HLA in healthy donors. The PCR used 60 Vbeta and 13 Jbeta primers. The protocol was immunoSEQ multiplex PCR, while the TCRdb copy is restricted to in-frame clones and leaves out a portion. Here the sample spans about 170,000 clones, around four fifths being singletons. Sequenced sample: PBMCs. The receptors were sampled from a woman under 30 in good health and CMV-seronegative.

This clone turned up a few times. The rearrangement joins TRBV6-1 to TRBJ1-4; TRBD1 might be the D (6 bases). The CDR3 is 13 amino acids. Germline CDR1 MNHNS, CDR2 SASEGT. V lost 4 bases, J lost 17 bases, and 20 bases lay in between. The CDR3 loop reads CASSATGSLFTFF. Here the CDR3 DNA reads TGTGCCAGCAGTGCCACAGGGTCCCTCTTTACTTTTTTT.

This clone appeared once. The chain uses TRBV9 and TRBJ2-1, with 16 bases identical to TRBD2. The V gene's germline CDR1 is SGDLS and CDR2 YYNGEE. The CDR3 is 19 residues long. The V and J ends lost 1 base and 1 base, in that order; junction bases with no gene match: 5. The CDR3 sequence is CASSVSGTSGRGSYNEQFF. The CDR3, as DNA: TGTGCCAGCAGCGTATCCGGGACTAGCGGGAGGGGTTCCTACAATGAGCAGTTCTTC.

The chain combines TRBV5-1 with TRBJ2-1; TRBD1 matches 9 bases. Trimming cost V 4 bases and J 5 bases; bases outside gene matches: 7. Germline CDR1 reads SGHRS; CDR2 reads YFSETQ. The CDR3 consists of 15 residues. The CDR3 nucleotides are TGCGCCAGCAGCATCCCCGGGACAGGGAACAATGAGCAGTTCTTC. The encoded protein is CASSIPGTGNNEQFF.

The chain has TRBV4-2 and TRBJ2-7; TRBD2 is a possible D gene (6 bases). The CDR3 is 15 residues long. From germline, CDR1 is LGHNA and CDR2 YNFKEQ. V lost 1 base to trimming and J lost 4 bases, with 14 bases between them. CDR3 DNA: TGTGCCAGCAGCCAAGGTCGCGGGACTGGATACGAGCAGTACTTC. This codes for CASSQGRGTGYEQYF.

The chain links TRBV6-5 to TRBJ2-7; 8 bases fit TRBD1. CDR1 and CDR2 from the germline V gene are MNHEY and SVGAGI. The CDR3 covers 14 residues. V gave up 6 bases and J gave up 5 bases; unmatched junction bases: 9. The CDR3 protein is CASSSGQGVDEQYF. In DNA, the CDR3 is TGTGCCAGCAGCTCCGGACAGGGTGTCGACGAGCAGTACTTC.